The clone carrying this T cell receptor (beta chain) was seen a handful of times. Its antigen remains unidentified. An end of the junction does not agree with germline; a read error may underlie this. The entry originates in a study of CD8+ T cells in alopecia areata. The wider study: Dosing with tofacitinib proceeded for 6 to 18 months, followed by 6 months off drug.

The study, taken as a whole, reports: The study found tofacitinib significantly decreased scalp clonality and expanded CD8+ clones among the top 100. Uncertainty remains about how baseline CD8+ expansion links to response, with one nonresponder. Researchers report lesional scalp, most notably alopecia totalis/universalis, outstripped normal scalp in clonality.

Following RNA extraction, reverse transcription yielded cDNA that acted as the sequencing template. Profiled with immunoSEQ multiplex PCR; TCRdb holds only in-frame clones, not every one. The sample yields approximately 280,000 clones, about three fifths seen once. Treatment: oral pan-JAK inhibitor, 5-10 mg twice daily. Germline V CDR1 and CDR2: GTSNPN, SVGIG (reference sequence). This CDR3 comprises 12 residues. Here the sequenced sample was CD4+ T cells sorted from blood, taken at week 24, from a patient treated with tofacitinib. This chain joins TRBV30 and TRBJ1-1; the D gene is possibly TRBD1 (5 bases). The TCR comes from a human donor with alopecia areata. CDR3 in amino acids: CAWSLPLGTTRW. CDR3 nucleotide sequence: TGTGCCTGGAGTCTGCCCCTCGGGACTACCCGGTGG. The whole variable domain, remainder taken from reference TRBV30 and TRBJ1-1, is SQTIHQWPATLVQPVGSPLSLECTVEGTSNPNLYWYRQAAGRGLQLLFYSVGIGQISSEVPQNLSASRPQDRQFILSSKKLLLSDSGFYLCAWSLPLGTTRWGQGTRLTVV.